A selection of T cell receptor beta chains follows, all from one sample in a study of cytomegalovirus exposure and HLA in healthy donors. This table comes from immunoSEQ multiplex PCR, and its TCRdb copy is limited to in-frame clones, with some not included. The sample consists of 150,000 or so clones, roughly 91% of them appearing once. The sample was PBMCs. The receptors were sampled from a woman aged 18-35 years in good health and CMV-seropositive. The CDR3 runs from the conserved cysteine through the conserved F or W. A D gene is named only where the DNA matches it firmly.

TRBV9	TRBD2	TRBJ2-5	TGTGCCAGCAGCGCGCAGACTAGCGGGAGTGCAGAGACCCAGTACTTC	CASSAQTSGSAETQYF
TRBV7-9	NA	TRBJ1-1	TGTGCCAGCACCGTGAACGGGGTGAACACTGAAGCTTTCTTT	CASTVNGVNTEAFF
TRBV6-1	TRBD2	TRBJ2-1	TGTGCCAGCAGTGGAAAGCGGGAGGACAGCTCCTACAATGAGCAGTTCTTC	CASSGKREDSSYNEQFF
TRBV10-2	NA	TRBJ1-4	TGCGCCAGCAGTGTAAGGCCCACAGGGGAAAAACTGTTTTTT	CASSVRPTGEKLFF
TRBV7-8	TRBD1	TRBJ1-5	TGTGCCAGCAGCTGGGACAGGACTCAGCCCCAGCATTTT	CASSWDRTQPQHF
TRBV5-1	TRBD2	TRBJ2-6	TGCGCCAGCAGCTCTACGAGTAGCGGGAGAACTGGGGCCAACGTCCTGACTTTC	CASSSTSSGRTGANVLTF
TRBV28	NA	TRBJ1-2	TGTGCCAGCAGTTTAACACAGGCGACCGATGGCTACACCTTC	CASSLTQATDGYTF
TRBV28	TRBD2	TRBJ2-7	TGTGCCAGCAGTCGGGGGGTTCCCTCCTACGAGCAGTACTTC	CASSRGVPSYEQYF
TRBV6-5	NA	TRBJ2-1	TGTGCCAGCACCGACGCTTCCCCGCGGGATGAGCAGTTCTTC	CASTDASPRDEQFF
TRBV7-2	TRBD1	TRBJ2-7	TGTGCCAGCAGCCCCAGGACAGGAGAGTACGAGCAGTACTTC	CASSPRTGEYEQYF
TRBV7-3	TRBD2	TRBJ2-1	TGTGCCAGCAGCTTAACGGGCGGGAGCTCCTACAATGAGCAGTTCTTC	CASSLTGGSSYNEQFF
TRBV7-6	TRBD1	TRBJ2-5	TGTGCCAGCAGCGCCCAGATACAGGGGAATAGAGCCGGAGAGACCCAGTACTTC	CASSAQIQGNRAGETQYF
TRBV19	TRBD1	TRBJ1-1	TGTGCCAGTAGTATGGGCTGGGGACAGGTGGTCACTGAAGCTTTCTTT	CASSMGWGQVVTEAFF